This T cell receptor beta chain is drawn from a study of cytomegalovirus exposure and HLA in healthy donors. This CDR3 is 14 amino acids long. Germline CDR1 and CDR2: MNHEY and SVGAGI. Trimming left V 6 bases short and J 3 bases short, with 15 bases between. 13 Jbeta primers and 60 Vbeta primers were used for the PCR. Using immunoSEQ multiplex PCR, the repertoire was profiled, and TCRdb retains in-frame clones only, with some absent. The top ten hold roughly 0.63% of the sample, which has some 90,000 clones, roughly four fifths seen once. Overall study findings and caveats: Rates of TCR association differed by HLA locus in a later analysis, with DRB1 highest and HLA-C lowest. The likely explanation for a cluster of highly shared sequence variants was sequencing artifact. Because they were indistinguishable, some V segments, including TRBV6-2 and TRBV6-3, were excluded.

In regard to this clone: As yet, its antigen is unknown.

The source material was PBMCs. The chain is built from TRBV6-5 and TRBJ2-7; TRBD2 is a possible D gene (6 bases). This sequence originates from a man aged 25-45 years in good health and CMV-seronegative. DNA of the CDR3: TGTGCCAGCAGAAAAGGGACTGGGTACTACGAGCAGTACGTC. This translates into CASRKGTGYYEQYV.